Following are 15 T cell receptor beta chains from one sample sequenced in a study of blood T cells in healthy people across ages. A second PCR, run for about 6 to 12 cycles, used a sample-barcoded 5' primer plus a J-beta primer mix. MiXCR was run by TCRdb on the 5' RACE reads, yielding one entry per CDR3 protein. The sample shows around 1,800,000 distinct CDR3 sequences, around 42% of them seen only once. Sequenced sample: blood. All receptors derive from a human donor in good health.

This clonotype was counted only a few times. The CDR3: CASSAQAAKNIQYF. CDR3 nucleotide sequence: TGTGCCAGCAGTGCCCAGGCGGCCAAAAACATTCAGTACTTC. This rearrangement joins TRBV6-5 to TRBJ2-4; D call uncertain. The CDR3 runs 14 residues. The germline gives CDR1 MNHEY, CDR2 SVGAGI. The V end was cut by 5 bases, the J end by 1 base, with 9 bases between.

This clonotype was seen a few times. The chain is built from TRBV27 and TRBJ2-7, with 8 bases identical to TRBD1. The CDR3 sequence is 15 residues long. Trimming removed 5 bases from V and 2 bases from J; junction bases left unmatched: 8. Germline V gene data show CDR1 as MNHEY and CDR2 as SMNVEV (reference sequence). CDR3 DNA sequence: TGTGCCAGCAGTCTCAGGACAGGGATAACCTACGAGCAGTACTTC. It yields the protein CASSLRTGITYEQYF.

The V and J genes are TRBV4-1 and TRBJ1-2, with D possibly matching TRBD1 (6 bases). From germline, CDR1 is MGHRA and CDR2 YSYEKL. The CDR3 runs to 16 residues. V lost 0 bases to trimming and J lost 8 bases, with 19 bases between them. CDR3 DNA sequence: TGCGCCAGCAGCCAAGATATCATGCTTGTGGGGGCAGGCTACACCTTC. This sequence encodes CASSQDIMLVGAGYTF.

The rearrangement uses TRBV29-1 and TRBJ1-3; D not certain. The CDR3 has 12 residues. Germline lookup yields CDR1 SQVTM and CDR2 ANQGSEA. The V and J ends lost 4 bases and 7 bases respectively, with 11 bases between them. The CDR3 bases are TGCAGCGTTGTTGGGGTGGGGAACACCATATATTTT. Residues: CSVVGVGNTIYF.

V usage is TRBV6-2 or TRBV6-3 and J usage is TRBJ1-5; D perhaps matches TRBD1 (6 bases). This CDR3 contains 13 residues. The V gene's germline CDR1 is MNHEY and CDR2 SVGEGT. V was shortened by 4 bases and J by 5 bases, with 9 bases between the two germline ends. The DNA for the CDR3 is TGTGCCAGCAGTTGGGACATTTATCAGCCCCAGCATTTT. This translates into CASSWDIYQPQHF.

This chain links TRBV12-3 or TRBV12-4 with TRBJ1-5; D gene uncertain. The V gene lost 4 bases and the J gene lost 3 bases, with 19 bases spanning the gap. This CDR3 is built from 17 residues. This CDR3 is CASSSPSHSVANQPQHF. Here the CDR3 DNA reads TGTGCCAGCAGTTCTCCCTCTCATTCAGTAGCCAATCAGCCCCAGCATTTT.

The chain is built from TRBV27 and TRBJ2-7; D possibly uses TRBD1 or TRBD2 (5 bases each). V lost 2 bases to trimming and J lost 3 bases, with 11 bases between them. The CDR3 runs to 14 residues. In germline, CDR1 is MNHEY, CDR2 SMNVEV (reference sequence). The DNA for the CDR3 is TGTGCCAGCAGTTTAAGGGGACCAATCTACGAGCAGTACTTC. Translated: CASSLRGPIYEQYF.

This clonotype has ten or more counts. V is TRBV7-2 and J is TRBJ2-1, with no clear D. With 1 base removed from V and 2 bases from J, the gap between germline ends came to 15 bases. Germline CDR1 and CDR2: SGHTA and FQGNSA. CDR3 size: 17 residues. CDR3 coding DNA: TGTGCCAGCAGCTTAGATACACCGGTACTACCCTACAATGAGCAGTTCTTC. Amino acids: CASSLDTPVLPYNEQFF.

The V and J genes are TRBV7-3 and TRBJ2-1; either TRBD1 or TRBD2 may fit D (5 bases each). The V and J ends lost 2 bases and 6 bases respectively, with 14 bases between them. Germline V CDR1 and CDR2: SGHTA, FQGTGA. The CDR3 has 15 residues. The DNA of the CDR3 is TGTGCCAGCAGCTTACAGCAGGGAGATAGCAATGAGCAGTTCTTC. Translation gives CASSLQQGDSNEQFF.

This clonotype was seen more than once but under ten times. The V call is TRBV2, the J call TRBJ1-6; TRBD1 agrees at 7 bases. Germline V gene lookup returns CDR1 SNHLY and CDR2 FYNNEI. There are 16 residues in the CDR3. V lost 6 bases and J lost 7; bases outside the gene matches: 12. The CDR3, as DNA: TGTGCCAGCAGGAGGGACAGAGCCATGGAGAATTCACCCCTCCACTTT. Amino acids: CASRRDRAMENSPLHF.

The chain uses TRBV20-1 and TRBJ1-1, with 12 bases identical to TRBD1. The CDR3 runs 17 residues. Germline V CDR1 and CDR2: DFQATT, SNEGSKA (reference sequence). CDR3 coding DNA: TGCATCTCAGGATCCCGGGACAGGGGGCGCGGGAGGACTGAAGCTTTCTTT. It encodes CISGSRDRGRGRTEAFF.

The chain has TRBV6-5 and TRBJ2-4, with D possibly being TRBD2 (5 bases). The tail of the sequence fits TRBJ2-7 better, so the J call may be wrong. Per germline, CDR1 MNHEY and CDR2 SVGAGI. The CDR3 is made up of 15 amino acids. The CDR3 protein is CASSSGSSTFYEQYF. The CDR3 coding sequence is TGTGCCAGCAGTTCGGGGTCCTCGACATTTTACGAGCAGTACTTC.

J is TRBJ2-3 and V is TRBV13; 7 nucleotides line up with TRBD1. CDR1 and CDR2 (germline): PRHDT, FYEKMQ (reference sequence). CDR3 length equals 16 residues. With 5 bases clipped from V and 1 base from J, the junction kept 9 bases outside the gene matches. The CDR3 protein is CASSEKTGRGTDTQYF. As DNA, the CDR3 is TGTGCCAGCAGCGAGAAGACAGGGCGGGGCACAGATACGCAGTATTTT.

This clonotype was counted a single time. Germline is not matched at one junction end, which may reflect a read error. The chain's CDR3 is CASNQGPGHNEQFF. Written as DNA, the CDR3 is TGCGCCAGCAACCAAGGCCCCGGGCACAATGAGCAGTTCTTC. This rearrangement joins TRBV4-1 to TRBJ2-1; no clear D gene. CDR1 MGHRA and CDR2 YSYEKL come from the germline V gene. The CDR3 contains 14 residues.

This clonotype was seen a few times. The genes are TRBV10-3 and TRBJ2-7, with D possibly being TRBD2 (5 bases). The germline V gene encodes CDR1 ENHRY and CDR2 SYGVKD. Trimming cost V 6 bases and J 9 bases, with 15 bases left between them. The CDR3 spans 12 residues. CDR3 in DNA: TGTGCCATCAGCGAGAAGGAGGCGGGGCAGTACTTC. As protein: CAISEKEAGQYF.